This T cell receptor (beta chain) is from a study of OX40 agonist ivuxolimab in advanced cancers. Study-wide points: Clonal expansion was seen in CD4+ and CD8+ blood T cells by week 6 at 0.1 to 3.0 mg/kg. Certain nonresponders likewise exhibited a low normalized T-cell clonal expansion.

Regarding this clone: Its antigen is unidentified. A read error may account for a junction end that differs from germline.

Clones were sequenced by immunoSEQ multiplex PCR, and TCRdb holds only the in-frame ones, with some missing. This repertoire shows 65,000 to 95,000 clones, about 91% found once; its top ten account for about 6.6%. This CDR3 comprises 14 residues. Germline V gives CDR1 MNHEY, CDR2 SMNVEV (reference sequence). The chain is built from TRBV27 and TRBJ2-1; tentative D call: TRBD1 (5 bases). The sequences come from CD4+ or CD8+ T cells sorted from blood, collected in a trial of the OX40 agonist ivuxolimab. This clonotype was sampled from an adult with an advanced solid tumor such as melanoma, head and neck, liver or kidney cancer. DNA for the CDR3: TGTGCCAGCAGTCCAAGACAGTTCTACAATAAGCAGTTCTTC. This sequence encodes CASSPRQFYNKQFF.